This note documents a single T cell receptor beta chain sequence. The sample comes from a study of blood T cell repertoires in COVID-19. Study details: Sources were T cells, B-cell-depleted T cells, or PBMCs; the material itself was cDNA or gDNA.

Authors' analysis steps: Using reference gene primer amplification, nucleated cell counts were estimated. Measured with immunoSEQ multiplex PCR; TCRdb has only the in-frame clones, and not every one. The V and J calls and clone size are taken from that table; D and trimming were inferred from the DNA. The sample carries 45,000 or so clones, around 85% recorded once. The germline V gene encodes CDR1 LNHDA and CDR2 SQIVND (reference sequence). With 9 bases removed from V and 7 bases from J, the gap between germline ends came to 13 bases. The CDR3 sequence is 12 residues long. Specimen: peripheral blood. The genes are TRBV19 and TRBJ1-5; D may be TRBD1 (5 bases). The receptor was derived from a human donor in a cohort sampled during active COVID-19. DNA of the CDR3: TGTGCCAGACCCCAGGGAAGACAGCCCCAGCATTTT. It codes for CARPQGRQPQHF.